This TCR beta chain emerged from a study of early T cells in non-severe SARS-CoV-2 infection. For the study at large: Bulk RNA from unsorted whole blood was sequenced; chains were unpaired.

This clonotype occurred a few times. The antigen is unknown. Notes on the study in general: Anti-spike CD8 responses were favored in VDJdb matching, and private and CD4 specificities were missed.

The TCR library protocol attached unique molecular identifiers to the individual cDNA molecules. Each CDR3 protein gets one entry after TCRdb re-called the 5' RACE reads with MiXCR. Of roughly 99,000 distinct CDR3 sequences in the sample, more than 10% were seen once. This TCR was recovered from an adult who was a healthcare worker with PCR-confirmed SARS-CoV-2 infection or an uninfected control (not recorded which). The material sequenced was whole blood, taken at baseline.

DNA for the CDR3: TGTGCCAGCAGTTTAACACAGGGGGCGAACGAGCAGTACTTC. Translating it yields CASSLTQGANEQYF. This sequence joins TRBV6-6 and TRBJ2-7; the match to TRBD1 covers 9 bases. Germline CDR1 is MNHNY and CDR2 is SVGAGI (reference sequence). Trimming cost V 4 bases and J 5 bases; bases outside gene matches: 6. The CDR3 extends over 14 amino acids.